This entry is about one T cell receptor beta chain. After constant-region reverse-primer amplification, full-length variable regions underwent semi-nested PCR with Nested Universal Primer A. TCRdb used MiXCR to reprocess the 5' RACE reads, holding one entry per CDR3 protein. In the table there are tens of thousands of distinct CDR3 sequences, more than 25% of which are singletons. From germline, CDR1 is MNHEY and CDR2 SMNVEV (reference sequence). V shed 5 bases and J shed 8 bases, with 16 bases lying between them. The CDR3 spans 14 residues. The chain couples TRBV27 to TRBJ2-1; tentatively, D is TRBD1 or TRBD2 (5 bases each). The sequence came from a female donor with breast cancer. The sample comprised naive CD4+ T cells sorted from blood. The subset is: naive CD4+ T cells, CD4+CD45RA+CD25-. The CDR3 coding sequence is TGTGCCAGCAGTCCCGGGACGCGAGGGGATGAGCAGTTCTTC. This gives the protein CASSPGTRGDEQFF.